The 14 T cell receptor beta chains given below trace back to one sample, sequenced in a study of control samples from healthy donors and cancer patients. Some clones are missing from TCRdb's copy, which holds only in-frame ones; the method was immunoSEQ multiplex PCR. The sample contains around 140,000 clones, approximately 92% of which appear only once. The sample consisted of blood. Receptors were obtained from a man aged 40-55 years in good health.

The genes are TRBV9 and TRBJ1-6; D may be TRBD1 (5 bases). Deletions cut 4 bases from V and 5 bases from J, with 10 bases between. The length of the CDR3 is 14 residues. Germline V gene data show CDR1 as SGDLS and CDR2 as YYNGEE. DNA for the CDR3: TGTGCCAGCAGCACCCGGGGGAATAATTCACCCCTCCACTTT. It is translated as CASSTRGNNSPLHF.

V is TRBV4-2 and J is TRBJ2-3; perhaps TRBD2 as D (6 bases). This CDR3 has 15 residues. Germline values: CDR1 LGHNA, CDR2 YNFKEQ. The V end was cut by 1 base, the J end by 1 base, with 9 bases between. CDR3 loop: CASSQGASGTDTQYF. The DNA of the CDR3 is TGTGCCAGCAGCCAAGGGGCTAGCGGCACAGATACGCAGTATTTT.

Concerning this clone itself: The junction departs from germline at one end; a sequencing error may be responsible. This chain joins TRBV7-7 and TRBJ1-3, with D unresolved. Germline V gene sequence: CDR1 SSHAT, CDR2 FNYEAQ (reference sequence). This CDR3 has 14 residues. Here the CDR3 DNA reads TGTGCTAGCAGCTTAGGAGGATCTGGAAACACCATATATTTT. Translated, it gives CASSLGGSGNTIYF.

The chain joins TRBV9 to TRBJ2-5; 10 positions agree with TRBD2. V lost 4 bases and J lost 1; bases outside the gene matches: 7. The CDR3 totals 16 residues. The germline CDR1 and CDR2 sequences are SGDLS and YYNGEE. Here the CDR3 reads CASSLTGLAFQETQYF. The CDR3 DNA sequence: TGTGCCAGCAGCCTTACGGGACTAGCGTTCCAAGAGACCCAGTACTTC.

The CDR3: CASSSGPGYEQYF. CDR3 DNA: TGTGCCAGCAGCTCCGGACCCGGCTACGAGCAGTACTTC. The J gene is TRBJ2-7, the V gene TRBV7-2; no clear D gene. The CDR3 covers 13 residues. V shed 4 bases and J shed 3 bases, with 10 bases lying between them. Germline loops: CDR1 SGHTA, CDR2 FQGNSA. The complete variable domain, with remaining parts taken from reference TRBV7-2 and TRBJ2-7, reads GAGVSQSPSNKVTEKGKDVELRCDPISGHTALYWYRQSLGQGLEFLIYFQGNSAPDKSGLPSDRFSAERTGGSVSTLTIQRTQQEDSAVYLCASSSGPGYEQYFGPGTRLTVT.

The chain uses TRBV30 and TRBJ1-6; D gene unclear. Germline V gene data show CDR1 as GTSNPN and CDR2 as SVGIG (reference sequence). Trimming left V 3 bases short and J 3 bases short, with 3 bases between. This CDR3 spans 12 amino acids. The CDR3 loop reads CAWRIYNSPLHF. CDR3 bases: TGTGCCTGGAGAATCTATAATTCACCCCTCCACTTT.

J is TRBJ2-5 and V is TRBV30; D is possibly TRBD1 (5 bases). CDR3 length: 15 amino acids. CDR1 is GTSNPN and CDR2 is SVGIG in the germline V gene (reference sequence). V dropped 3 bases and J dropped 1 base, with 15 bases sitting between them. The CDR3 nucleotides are TGTGCCTGGAGGCACAGGCAACCCCTCCAAGAGACCCAGTACTTC. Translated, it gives CAWRHRQPLQETQYF.

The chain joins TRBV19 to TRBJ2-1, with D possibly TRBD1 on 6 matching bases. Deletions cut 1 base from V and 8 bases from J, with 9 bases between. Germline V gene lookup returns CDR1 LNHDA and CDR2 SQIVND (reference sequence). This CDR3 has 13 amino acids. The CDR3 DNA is TGTGCCAGTAGTATAGGCAGGGGCTATGAGCAGTTCTTC. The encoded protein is CASSIGRGYEQFF.

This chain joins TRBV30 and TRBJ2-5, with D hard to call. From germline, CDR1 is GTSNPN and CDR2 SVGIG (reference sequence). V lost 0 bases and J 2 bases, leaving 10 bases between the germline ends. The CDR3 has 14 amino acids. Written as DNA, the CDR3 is TGTGCCTGGAGTGTAATGAACTTACAAGAGACCCAGTACTTC. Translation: CAWSVMNLQETQYF.

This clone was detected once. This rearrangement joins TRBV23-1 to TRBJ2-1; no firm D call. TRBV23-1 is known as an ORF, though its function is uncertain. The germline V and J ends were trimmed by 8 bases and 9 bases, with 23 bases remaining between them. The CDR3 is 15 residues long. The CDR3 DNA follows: TGCGCCAGCGGAAATGATTTTGGTCCTTCGGGTGAGCAGTTCTTC. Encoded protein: CASGNDFGPSGEQFF.

CDR3 protein: CASSWILGPLTTDTQYF. Here the CDR3 DNA reads TGTGCCAGCAGCTGGATCCTGGGGCCACTAACCACAGATACGCAGTATTTT. This chain uses TRBV5-4 with TRBJ2-3; maybe TRBD1 (5 bases). Germline CDR1 is SGHNT and CDR2 is YYREEE (reference sequence). V was pared by 3 bases and J by 2 bases, with 19 bases between. The CDR3 has 17 residues.

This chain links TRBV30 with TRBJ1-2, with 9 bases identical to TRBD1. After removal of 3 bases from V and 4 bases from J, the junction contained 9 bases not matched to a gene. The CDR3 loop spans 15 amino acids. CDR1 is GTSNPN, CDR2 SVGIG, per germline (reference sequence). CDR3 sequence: CAWSTGQGVGYGYTF. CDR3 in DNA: TGTGCCTGGAGCACGGGACAGGGAGTTGGCTATGGCTACACCTTC.

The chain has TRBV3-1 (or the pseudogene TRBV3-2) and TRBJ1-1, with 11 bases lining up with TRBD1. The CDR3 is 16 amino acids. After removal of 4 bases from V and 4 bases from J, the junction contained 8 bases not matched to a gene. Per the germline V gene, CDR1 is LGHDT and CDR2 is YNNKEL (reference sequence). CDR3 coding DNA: TGTGCCAGCAGCCCAAATTACGGGACAGGGGGCACTGAAGCTTTCTTT. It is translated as CASSPNYGTGGTEAFF.

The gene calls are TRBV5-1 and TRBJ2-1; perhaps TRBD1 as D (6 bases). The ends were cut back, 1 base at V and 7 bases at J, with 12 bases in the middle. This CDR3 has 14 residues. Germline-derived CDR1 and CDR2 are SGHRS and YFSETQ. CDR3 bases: TGCGCCAGCAGCTTGCGCCCAGGGGCTAATGAGCAGTTCTTC. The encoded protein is CASSLRPGANEQFF.